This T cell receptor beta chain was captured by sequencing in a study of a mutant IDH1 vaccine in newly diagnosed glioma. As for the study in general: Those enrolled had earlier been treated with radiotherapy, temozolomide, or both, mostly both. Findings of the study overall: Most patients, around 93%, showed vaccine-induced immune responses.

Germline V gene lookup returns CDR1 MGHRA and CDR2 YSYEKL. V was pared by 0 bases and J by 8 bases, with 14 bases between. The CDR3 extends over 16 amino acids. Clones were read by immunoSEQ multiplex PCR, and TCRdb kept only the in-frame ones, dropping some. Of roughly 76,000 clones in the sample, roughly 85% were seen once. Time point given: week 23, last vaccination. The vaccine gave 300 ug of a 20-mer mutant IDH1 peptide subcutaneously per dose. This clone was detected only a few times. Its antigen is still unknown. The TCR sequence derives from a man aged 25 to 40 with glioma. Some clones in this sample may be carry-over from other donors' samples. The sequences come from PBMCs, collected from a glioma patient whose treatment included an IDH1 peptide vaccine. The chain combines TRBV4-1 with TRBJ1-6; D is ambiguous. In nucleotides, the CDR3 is TGCGCCAGCAGCCAAGATGGAGGGTATGGAGATTCACCCCTCCACTTT. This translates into CASSQDGGYGDSPLHF.